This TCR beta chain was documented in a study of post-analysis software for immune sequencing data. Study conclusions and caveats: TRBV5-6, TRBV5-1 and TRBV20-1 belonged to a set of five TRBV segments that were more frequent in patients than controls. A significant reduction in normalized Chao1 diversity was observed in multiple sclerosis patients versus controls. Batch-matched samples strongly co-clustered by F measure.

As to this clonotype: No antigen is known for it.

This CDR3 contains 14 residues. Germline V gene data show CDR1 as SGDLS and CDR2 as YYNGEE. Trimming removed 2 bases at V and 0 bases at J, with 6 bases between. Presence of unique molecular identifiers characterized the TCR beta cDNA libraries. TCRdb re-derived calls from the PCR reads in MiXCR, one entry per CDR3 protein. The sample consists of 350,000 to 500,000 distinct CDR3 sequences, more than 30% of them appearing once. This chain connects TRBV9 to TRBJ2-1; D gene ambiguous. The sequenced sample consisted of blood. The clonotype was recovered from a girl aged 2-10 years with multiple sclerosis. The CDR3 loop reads CASSVGPSYNEQFF. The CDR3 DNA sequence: TGTGCCAGCAGCGTCGGTCCCTCCTACAATGAGCAGTTCTTC.